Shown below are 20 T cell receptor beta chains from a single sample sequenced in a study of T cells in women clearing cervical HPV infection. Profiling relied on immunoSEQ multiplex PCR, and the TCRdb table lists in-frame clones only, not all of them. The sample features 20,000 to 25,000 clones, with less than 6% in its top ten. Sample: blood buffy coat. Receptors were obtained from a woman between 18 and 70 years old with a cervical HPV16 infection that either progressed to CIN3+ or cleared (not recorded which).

The part of the CDR3 DNA that was read is TGTGCCAGCAGGGGACTAGCGGGAGATGGCACAGATACC. Its protein product is CASRGLAGDGTDT. The entire CDR3 sequence reads CASRGLAGDGTDTYTF. The chain has TRBV2 and TRBJ1-2, with D possibly TRBD1 on 5 matching bases. The DNA ends 3 residues before the CDR3 does, and the rest of the CDR3 is filled in from the germline J gene. Per germline, CDR1 SNHLY and CDR2 FYNNEI. This CDR3 has 16 residues.

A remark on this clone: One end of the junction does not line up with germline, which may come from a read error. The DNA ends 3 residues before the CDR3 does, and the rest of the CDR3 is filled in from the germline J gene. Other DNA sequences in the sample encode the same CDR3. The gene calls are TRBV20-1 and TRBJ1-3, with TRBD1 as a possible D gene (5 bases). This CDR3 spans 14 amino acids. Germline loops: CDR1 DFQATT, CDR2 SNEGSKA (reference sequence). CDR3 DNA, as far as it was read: TGCAGTGCTCCGGGACTGAGCTCTGGAAACACA. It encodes CSAPGLSSGNT. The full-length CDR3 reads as CSAPGLSSGNTIYF.

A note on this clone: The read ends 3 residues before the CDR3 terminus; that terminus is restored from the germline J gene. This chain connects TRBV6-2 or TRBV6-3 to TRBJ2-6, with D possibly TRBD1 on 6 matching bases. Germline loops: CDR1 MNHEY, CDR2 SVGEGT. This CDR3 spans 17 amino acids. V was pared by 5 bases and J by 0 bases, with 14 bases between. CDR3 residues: CASSPTTGTSGANVLTF. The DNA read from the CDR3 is TGTGCCAGCAGTCCCACGACAGGAACCTCTGGGGCCAACGTC.

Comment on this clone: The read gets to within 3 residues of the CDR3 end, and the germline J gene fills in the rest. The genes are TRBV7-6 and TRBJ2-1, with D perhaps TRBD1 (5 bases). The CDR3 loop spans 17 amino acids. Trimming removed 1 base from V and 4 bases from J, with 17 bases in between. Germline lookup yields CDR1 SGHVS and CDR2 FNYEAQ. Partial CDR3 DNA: TGTGCCAGCAGCTTAGGGGCGGTTAGGTCAGGGTACAATGAG. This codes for CASSLGAVRSGYNE. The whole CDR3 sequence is CASSLGAVRSGYNEQFF.

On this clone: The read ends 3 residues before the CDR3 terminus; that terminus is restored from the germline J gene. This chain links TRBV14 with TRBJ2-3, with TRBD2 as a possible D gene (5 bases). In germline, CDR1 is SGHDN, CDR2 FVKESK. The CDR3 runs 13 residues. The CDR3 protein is CASSLARGEPQYF. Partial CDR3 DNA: TGTGCCAGCAGCCTCGCCCGGGGAGAGCCG.

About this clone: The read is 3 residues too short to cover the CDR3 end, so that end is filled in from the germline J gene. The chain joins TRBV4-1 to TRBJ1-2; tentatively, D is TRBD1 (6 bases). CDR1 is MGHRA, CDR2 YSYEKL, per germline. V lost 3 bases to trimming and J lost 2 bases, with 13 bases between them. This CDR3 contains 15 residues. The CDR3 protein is CASSQTAGENYGYTF. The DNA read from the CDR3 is TGCGCCAGCAGCCAGACGGCAGGGGAAAACTATGGC.

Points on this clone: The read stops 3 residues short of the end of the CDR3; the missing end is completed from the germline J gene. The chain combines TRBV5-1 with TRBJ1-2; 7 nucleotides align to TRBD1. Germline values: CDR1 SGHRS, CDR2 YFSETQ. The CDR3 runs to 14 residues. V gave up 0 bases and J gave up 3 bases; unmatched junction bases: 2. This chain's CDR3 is CASSLAGGYYGYTF. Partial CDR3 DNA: TGCGCCAGCAGCTTGGCAGGGGGTTACTATGGC.

The part of the CDR3 DNA that was read is TGCAGTGCTAGCAGGGGAGGCACAGATACG. This encodes CSASRGGTDT. Given in full, the CDR3 is CSASRGGTDTQYF. V is TRBV20-1 and J is TRBJ2-3, with D perhaps matching TRBD1 (6 bases). The read terminates 3 residues before the CDR3 end, so the remaining end is supplied by the germline J gene. Trimming took off 3 bases at V and 1 base at J, with 8 bases between the two ends. Per germline, CDR1 DFQATT and CDR2 SNEGSKA (reference sequence). The CDR3 has 13 amino acids.

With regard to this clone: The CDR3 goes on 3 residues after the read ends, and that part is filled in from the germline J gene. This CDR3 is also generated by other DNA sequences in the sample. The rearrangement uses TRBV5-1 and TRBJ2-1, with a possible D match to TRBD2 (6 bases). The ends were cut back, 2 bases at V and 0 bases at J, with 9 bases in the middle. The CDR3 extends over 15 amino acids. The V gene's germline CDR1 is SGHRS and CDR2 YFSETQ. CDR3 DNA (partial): TGCGCCAGCAGCTTCGACGGGGGCTCCTACAATGAG. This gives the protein CASSFDGGSYNE. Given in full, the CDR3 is CASSFDGGSYNEQFF.

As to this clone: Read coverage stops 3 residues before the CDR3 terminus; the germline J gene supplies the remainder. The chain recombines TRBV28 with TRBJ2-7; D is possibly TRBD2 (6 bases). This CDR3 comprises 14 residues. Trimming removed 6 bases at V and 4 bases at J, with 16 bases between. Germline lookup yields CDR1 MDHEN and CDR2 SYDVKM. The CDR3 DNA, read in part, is TGTGCCAGCAGCAAACCCGGGGACTGGTACGAG. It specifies CASSKPGDWYE. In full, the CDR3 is CASSKPGDWYEQYF.

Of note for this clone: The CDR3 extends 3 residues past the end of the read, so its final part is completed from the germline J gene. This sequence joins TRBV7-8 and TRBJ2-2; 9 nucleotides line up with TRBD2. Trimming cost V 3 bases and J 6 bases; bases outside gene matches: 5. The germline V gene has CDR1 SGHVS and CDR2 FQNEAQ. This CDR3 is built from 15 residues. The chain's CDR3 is CASSFRRGGPGELFF. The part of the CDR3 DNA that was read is TGTGCCAGCAGCTTCCGGCGGGGGGGTCCCGGGGAG.

Here the CDR3 reads CASSLAGQNEKLFF. The sequenced part of the CDR3 DNA is TGTGCCAGCAGCTTAGCGGGCCAGAATGAAAAA. The rearrangement joins TRBV7-2 to TRBJ1-4; D gene unclear. The missing CDR3 end, 3 residues past where the read stops, is filled in from the germline J gene. CDR3 length: 14 amino acids. The V end lost 0 bases, the J end lost 5 bases, and 7 bases lay between the germline ends. Germline CDR1 SGHTA, CDR2 FQGNSA.

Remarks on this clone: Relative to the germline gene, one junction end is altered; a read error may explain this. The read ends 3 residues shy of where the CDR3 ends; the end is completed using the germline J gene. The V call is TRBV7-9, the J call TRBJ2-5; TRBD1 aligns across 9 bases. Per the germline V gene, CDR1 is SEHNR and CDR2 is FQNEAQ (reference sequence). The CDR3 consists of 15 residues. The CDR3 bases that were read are TGTGCCAACAGCCGGGACGGGGACAGGGTTGAGACC. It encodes CANSRDGDRVET. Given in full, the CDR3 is CANSRDGDRVETQYF. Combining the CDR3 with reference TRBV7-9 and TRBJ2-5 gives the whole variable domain DTGVSQNPRHKITKRGQNVTFRCDPISEHNRLYWYRQTLGQGPEFLTYFQNEAQLEKSRLLSDRFSAERPKGSFSTLEIQRTEQGDSAMYLCANSRDGDRVETQYFGPGTRLLVL.

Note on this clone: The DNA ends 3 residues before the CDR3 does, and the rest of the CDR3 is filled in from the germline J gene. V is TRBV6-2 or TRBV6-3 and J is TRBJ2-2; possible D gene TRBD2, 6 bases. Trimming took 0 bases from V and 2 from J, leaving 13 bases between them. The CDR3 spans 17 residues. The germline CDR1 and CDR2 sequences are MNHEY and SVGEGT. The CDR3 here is CASSYSSASANTGELFF. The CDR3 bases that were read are TGTGCCAGCAGTTACTCCTCGGCTAGCGCCAACACCGGGGAG.

The CDR3 region is CASSPGLADYNEQFF. The CDR3 bases that were read are TGCGCCAGCAGCCCGGGACTAGCGGACTACAATGAG. The genes are TRBV5-1 and TRBJ2-1; 11 bases are a match to TRBD2. The CDR3 end lies 3 residues beyond the end of the read and is filled in from the germline J gene. The junction had 3 bases not matched to a gene; V was cut back by 4 bases and J by 3 bases. The CDR3 totals 15 residues. Per germline, CDR1 SGHRS and CDR2 YFSETQ.

The sequenced part of the CDR3 DNA is TGTGCCAGCTCACGCAACCTAGACAGCTACGAG. Encoded protein: CASSRNLDSYE. The entire CDR3 reads CASSRNLDSYEQYF. J is TRBJ2-7 and V is TRBV18; possibly TRBD1 for D (5 bases). The read halts 3 residues ahead of the CDR3 end, with the missing end drawn from the germline J gene. V gave up 4 bases and J gave up 3 bases, with 13 bases separating them. Germline CDR1 and CDR2: KGHSH and LQKENI. This CDR3 is 14 amino acids long.

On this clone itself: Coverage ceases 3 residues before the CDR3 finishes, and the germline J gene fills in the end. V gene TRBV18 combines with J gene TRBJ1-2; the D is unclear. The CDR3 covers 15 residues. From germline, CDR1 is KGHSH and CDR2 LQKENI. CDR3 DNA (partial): TGTGCCGCTGGCGCTAGCGCACTCTCCTACAATGAC. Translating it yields CAAGASALSYND. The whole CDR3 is CAAGASALSYNDYTF.

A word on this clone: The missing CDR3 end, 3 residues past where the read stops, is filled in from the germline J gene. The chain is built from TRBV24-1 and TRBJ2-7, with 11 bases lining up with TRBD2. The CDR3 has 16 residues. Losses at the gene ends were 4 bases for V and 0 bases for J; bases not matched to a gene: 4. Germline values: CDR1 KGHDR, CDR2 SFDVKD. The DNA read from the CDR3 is TGTGCCACCAGTGAGCAAACTAGCGGGAGCTCCTACGAG. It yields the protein CATSEQTSGSSYE. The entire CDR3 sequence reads CATSEQTSGSSYEQYF.

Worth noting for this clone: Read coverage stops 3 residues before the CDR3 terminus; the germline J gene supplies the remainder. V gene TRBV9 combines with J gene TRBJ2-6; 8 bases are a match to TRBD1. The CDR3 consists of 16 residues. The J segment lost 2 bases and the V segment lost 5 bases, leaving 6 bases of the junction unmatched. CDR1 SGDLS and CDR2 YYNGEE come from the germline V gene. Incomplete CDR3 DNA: TGTGCCAGCAGTTTACAGGGGGACGCTGGGGCCAACGTC. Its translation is CASSLQGDAGANV. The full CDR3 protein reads CASSLQGDAGANVLTF. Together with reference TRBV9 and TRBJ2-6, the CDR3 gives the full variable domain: DSGVTQTPKHLITATGQRVTLRCSPRSGDLSVYWYQQSLDQGLQFLIQYYNGEERAKGNILERFSAQQFPDLHSELNLSSLELGDSALYFCASSLQGDAGANVLTFGAGSRLTVL.

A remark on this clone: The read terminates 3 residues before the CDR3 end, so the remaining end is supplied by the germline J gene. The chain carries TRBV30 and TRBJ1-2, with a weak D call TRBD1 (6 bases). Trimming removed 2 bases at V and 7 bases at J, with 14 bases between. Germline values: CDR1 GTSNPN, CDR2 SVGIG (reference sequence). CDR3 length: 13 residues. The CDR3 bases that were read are TGTGCCTGGAGTATCCAGGGGAGAGGTGGC. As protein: CAWSIQGRGG. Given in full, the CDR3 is CAWSIQGRGGYTF.